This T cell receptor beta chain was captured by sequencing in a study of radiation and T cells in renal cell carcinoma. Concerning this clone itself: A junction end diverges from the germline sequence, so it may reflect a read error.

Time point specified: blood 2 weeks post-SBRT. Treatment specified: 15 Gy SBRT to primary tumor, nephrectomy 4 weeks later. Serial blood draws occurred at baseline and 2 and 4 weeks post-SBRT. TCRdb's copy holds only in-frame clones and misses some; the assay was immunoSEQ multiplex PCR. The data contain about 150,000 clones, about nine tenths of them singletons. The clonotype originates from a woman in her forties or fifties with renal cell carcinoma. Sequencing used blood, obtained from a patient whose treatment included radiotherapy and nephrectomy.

The CDR3, as DNA: TGTGCTAGCAGCTTCGCGGACAGGGGTACCGGGGAGCTGTTTTTT. Translated: CASSFADRGTGELFF. The V call is TRBV7-7, the J call TRBJ2-2; 9 bases agree with TRBD1. The CDR3 is 15 residues long. Looked up from germline, CDR1 is SSHAT and CDR2 is FNYEAQ (reference sequence).